The 2 T cell receptor beta chains in this list originate from one sample, sequenced in a study of blood T cell repertoires in COVID-19. Profiled with immunoSEQ multiplex PCR; TCRdb holds only in-frame clones, not every one. The sample shows more than 200,000 clones, approximately 84% of them seen only once. The sequenced sample was peripheral blood. The receptors here all came from a man older than 75 with acute or convalescent COVID-19.

The CDR3 region is CASSAQGAGNSPLHF. The CDR3 bases are TGTGCCAGCAGTGCACAGGGGGCCGGTAATTCACCCCTCCACTTT. The chain combines TRBV2 with TRBJ1-6, with TRBD1 matching 9 bases. The V segment lost 4 bases and the J segment 6 bases; nucleotides outside the gene matches: 4. The CDR3 extends over 15 amino acids. CDR1 and CDR2 (germline): SNHLY, FYNNEI.

The rearrangement joins TRBV3-1 (or the pseudogene TRBV3-2) to TRBJ1-6, with 7 bases aligning to TRBD1. V dropped 6 bases and J dropped 4; count of bases not matched to a gene: 3. Germline loops: CDR1 LGHDT, CDR2 YNNKEL (reference sequence). The CDR3 loop spans 14 amino acids. The DNA of the CDR3 is TGTGCCAGCAGTTTGGGACAGTATAATTCACCCCTCCACTTT. Encoded protein: CASSLGQYNSPLHF.